This TCR beta chain was captured by sequencing in a study of monozygotic twins with inflammatory bowel disease. Study results and caveats: Extra variability in the repertoires of patients may have come from differing immunosuppressive treatments. The data offered no way to tell different T cell subtypes apart.

TCRdb re-analyzed the 5' RACE reads; it lists each CDR3 protein once, without DNA. Seen in this sample are 200,000 to 250,000 distinct CDR3 sequences; the ten most common clones hold 1.6%. A remark on this clonotype: No antigen is known for it.

The TCR originated in a human donor with ulcerative colitis or Crohn's disease, or a healthy co-twin of an affected twin (not recorded which). Sequencing used blood.

The CDR3 sequence is CASSQTGGAETQYF. This sequence joins TRBV4-2 and TRBJ2-5; as DNA is missing, the TRBD1 call by TCRdb cannot be tested. Germline loops: CDR1 LGHNA, CDR2 YNFKEQ. This CDR3 is 14 amino acids long.